This TCR beta chain was identified in a study of identical twins. Study-wide points: Out-of-frame alpha sequences common to twins exhibited a surplus of low generation probability. Excess sharing by twins proved weaker in beta out-of-frame sequences. Invariant MAIT and iNKT cells are populations that could partly confound zero-insertion analyses.

This clonotype has more than one count but fewer than ten. What it binds is not known. There are 15 residues in the CDR3. Trimming took 7 bases from V and 7 from J; bases not matched to a gene: 12. With template switching, a universal primer site was added, and the cDNA carried unique molecular identifiers. TCRdb recomputed calls from the 5' RACE reads with MiXCR, one row per CDR3 protein. The data show hundreds of thousands of distinct CDR3 sequences, about 20% seen once. This same sample was also taken into another study, of yellow fever vaccine responses in identical twins.

This chain links TRBV12-3 or TRBV12-4 with TRBJ2-1, with 8 nucleotides matching TRBD2. The TCR was taken from a woman between 18 and 29 years old in good health. Sequencing was done on a sample of CD4+ T cells sorted from blood. The chain's CDR3 is CASTLLAGPWNEQFF. CDR3 nucleotides: TGTGCCAGCACTCTCCTAGCGGGCCCTTGGAATGAGCAGTTCTTC.